This T cell receptor (beta chain) stems from a study of T cells in localized non-small cell lung cancer. TCRdb's copy holds only in-frame clones and misses some; the assay was immunoSEQ multiplex PCR. The data show some 53,000 clones, about nine tenths seen once. Germline assignment: CDR1 MNHNY and CDR2 SVGAGI (reference sequence). The CDR3 is made up of 15 amino acids. V lost 6 bases, J lost 0 bases, and 12 bases lay in between. Study-wide findings and caveats: Because researchers sequenced only one region of the tumor, heterogeneity is still possible. Highest T cell clonality was seen in uninvolved adjacent lung, surpassing that measured in tumor.

A note on this clone: Its specificity is unknown. This sequence may be a read error, since a much larger clone differs from it by one base.

The J gene is TRBJ2-1, the V gene TRBV6-6; no clear D. The TCR was taken from a male donor at least 60 years old with stage III squamous cell lung carcinoma. Here the sequenced sample was peripheral blood, taken before any cancer treatment. CDR3: CASSQELSSYNEQFF. In DNA, the CDR3 is TGTGCCAGCAGCCAAGAACTCAGCTCCTACAATGAGCAGTTCTTC.